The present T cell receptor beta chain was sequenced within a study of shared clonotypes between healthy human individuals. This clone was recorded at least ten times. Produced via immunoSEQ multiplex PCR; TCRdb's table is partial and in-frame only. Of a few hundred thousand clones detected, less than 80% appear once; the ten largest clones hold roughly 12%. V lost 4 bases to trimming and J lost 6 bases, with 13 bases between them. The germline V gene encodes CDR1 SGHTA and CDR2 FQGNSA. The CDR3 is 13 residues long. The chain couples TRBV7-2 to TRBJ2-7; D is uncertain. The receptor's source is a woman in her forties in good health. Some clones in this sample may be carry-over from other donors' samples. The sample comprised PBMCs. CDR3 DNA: TGTGCCAGCAGCTCCTCATACCGCTCCGAGCAGTACTTC. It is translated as CASSSSYRSEQYF.